The present T cell receptor beta chain was sequenced within a study of beta chain features in type 1 diabetes (dated by TCRdb to about 2018). Some background on the complete study: Patients and healthy donors did not differ in mean age, gender distribution, total cell number or subset yield. A total of 107,917,701 sorted cells were examined across all samples, and a strong correlation was observed between cell number per subset and RNA yield. In the study, TCRB repertoires of sorted circulating CD4+ T cell subsets from recently diagnosed type 1 diabetes patients were compared with those of matched healthy donors. Regulatory and stem cell-like memory subsets were obtained from only 8 patients and about 8 healthy donors, while naive and central memory subsets were obtained from all 28 donors. The research as a whole found: Type 1 diabetes patients showed a moderate but significant shortening of TCRB CDR3 length in all four CD4+ subsets. Fewer insertions and more nucleotide deletions at VDJ recombination sites were observed in patients with type 1 diabetes, implying thymic rearrangement abnormalities. PCR might favor shorter templates, but patient and control samples were amplified and corrected together, so any skew would affect both groups equally. Naive, central memory and regulatory TCRB repertoires appeared to be more similar among patients than among healthy donors. Sequencing cDNA rather than genomic DNA could over-represent highly expressing activated cells, although activation and CD3 levels did not differ between groups. HLA sub-analyses involved small numbers of individuals, so any influence of HLA type on TCRB rearrangement remained unresolved.

Note on this clone: No antigen is known for it. One base away there is no much larger clone; base qualities are not given.

Reading from cysteine to phenylalanine, the CDR3 counts 14 amino acids. The kept DNA is CDR3 alone, 42 bases in frame from the first base. The junction shows trimming of 3 bases on V and 2 bases on J, plus 8 bases between the germline ends. The germline V gene gives CDR1 as MDHEN and CDR2 as SYDVKM. The High Capacity cDNA Reverse Transcription Kit was used to reverse transcribe all of the isolated RNA, meaning that expressed TCRB transcripts were what got sequenced. Deep immunoSEQ sequencing was applied to naive, central memory and regulatory T cell samples, giving an average of around 3.4 million total reads per sample. Sorted cells were lysed in RLT buffer and RNA was extracted with DNase-treated RNeasy Micro or Mini kits, depending on cell number. To prevent cross-contamination, every cell subset was processed on its own, while patient and healthy donor samples were processed together. TCRB sequences were amplified from cDNA with the immunoSEQ multiplex PCR, producing 87-bp fragments spanning the CDR3 region. The amplicons were sequenced using the Illumina HiSeq platform. From the authors' description of their analysis: PCR bias was computationally corrected using synthetic template baselines, reads within Hamming distance 2 were collapsed, and singletons that could not be merged were discarded. Reads were aligned against IMGT to assign V, D and J genes, CDR3 length and insertions or deletions at six rearrangement sites. Within each subset, clonotype counts were normalized to sorted cell number, after which true diversity and Gini coefficients were computed with the tcR R package. The overlap coefficient, calculated on TCRB nucleotide sequences, was used to measure repertoire sharing. TCRdb's version of the immuneACCESS table is confined to in-frame rearrangements and falls short of the full clone set. An unresolved V gene accounts for under half of the shortfall where checked; the remainder is of unknown origin. The DNA gave D and trimming, while V, J and clone size come from that table. The sample table records 200,000 to 250,000 clones; 9.5% to 13% of these occur just once. The ten most abundant clones make up approximately 1.5% of the sample.

Each donor gave one peripheral blood draw, averaging about 120 mL, which was collected into heparinised tubes. A BD FACSAria II and a panel including CD45RO, CCR7, CD25, CD127, CD95 and CD27 were used to sort naive, central memory, regulatory and stem cell-like memory CD4+ T cells. Every sorted population had a purity above 95%. Right away, PBMCs were isolated by Lymphoprep density gradient centrifugation and were stained directly, with no culture step. So that batch effects would be minimized, each experiment stained and sorted samples in pairs, pairing one healthy donor with one patient. The clonotype originates from a man aged 18 to 29 in good health. Recombination connected TRBV28 to TRBJ2-1, with no D gene named confidently. What was sequenced was central memory CD4+ T cells from blood. At the DNA level, the sequence is TGTGCCAGCAGTTTCACCTCTGCCTACAATGAGCAGTTCTTC. Its protein is CASSFTSAYNEQFF.